The T cell receptor beta chain described here comes from a study of T cell responses to AZD1222 COVID-19 vaccine. Findings and limits, study-wide: With dominance at 160-218 and 743-854, vaccine-associated CD4 TCRs spanned spike. Donors were largely white British and mainly female; clonal diversity was possibly underestimated. Nearly half of the spike-specific TCRs reportedly recognize variant regions that carry no mutations.

Libraries were prepared by immunoSEQ multiplex PCR; TCRdb keeps only in-frame clonotypes and omits some of them. The sample contains more than 85,000 clones, less than 90% of which appear only once. On this clone itself: The antigen is undetermined.

The germline V gene encodes CDR1 SGHTA and CDR2 FQGNSA. V dropped 1 base and J dropped 2; count of bases not matched to a gene: 4. CDR3 length: 18 amino acids. The TCR comes from an adult in good health. The starting material was peripheral blood, obtained on day 0 of AZD1222 vaccination. V and J are TRBV7-2 and TRBJ2-3; 15 nucleotides match TRBD2. As DNA, the CDR3 is TGTGCCAGCAGCTTAGAGGGACTAGCGGGGGGCCTCACAGATACGCAGTATTTT. Protein sequence: CASSLEGLAGGLTDTQYF.